A single sample is the source of the 27 T cell receptor beta chains below, sequenced in a study of shared T cell receptors in the human thymus. The assay was immunoSEQ multiplex PCR, and TCRdb's table has in-frame clones only and misses some. The sample lists hundreds of thousands of clones, approximately 78% seen once, with about 0.013% in the top ten. The same data also went into a second study, on human thymus T cells.

Sequencing was carried out using thymocytes. The receptors come from a boy less than two years old with a congenital heart defect.

V is TRBV19 and J is TRBJ2-1; D gene uncertain. Germline CDR1 and CDR2: LNHDA and SQIVND (reference sequence). This CDR3 has 15 amino acids. Trimming pared 3 bases from V and 14 bases from J, leaving 23 bases between. The CDR3 nucleotides read TGTGCCAGTAGTATGCTGGGTCCCAATTTCAGGCTTAAGTTCTTC. It encodes CASSMLGPNFRLKFF.

This clone was observed a few times. The rearrangement joins TRBV4-3 to TRBJ1-3; possible D gene TRBD1, 6 bases. The length of the CDR3 is 17 residues. V lost 1 base and J lost 2, with 15 bases in between. The V gene's germline CDR1 is LGHNA and CDR2 YSLEER. The DNA of the CDR3 is TGCGCCAGCAGCCAAGTAAAGGGGGGGTCCACTGGAAACACCATATATTTT. It yields the protein CASSQVKGGSTGNTIYF.

This chain joins TRBV12-5 and TRBJ2-5, with D perhaps TRBD2 (5 bases). The germline V and J ends were trimmed by 7 bases and 2 bases, with 11 bases remaining between them. The CDR3 contains 13 residues. Germline V gene sequence: CDR1 LGHNT, CDR2 FRNRAP. CDR3 bases: TGTGCTAGTGCCTCCCGGGATCAAGAGACCCAGTACTTC. Translated: CASASRDQETQYF.

The chain recombines TRBV5-1 with TRBJ2-2, with 9 bases aligning to TRBD1. V lost 0 bases, J lost 5 bases, and 11 bases stayed unmatched. The CDR3 extends over 18 amino acids. CDR1 and CDR2 from the germline V gene are SGHRS and YFSETQ. CDR3 residues: CASSLVSFRTGVTGELFF. As DNA, the CDR3 is TGCGCCAGCAGCTTGGTGTCATTTAGGACAGGGGTTACCGGGGAGCTGTTTTTT.

The V call is TRBV27, the J call TRBJ2-7; 10 bases line up with TRBD2. V shed 3 bases and J 7 bases; nucleotides not matched to a gene: 15. Germline lookup yields CDR1 MNHEY and CDR2 SMNVEV (reference sequence). CDR3 size: 17 residues. CDR3: CASSFGGAGGLGGEQYF. CDR3 sequence (DNA): TGTGCCAGCAGTTTCGGGGGAGCGGGAGGGCTCGGAGGGGAGCAGTACTTC.

This clone was observed once. The CDR3 region has the DNA TGTGCCAGCAGCTTCCGCGGGTACCCTAATGAAAAACTGTTTTTT. Protein sequence: CASSFRGYPNEKLFF. The V gene is TRBV7-2, the J gene TRBJ1-4; D is uncertain. CDR1 is SGHTA and CDR2 is FQGNSA in the germline V gene. The CDR3 totals 15 residues. V gave up 3 bases and J gave up 3 bases, with 11 bases separating them.

There are a few counts of this clone. The rearrangement uses TRBV11-2 and TRBJ1-2; TRBD1 might be the D (5 bases). The CDR3 is made up of 14 amino acids. Germline values: CDR1 SGHAT, CDR2 FQNNGV. V lost 4 bases, J lost 0 bases, and 9 bases lay in between. CDR3 sequence: CASSSKTANYGYTF. CDR3 DNA sequence: TGTGCCAGCAGCTCCAAGACAGCTAACTATGGCTACACCTTC.

The chain joins TRBV30 to TRBJ1-5; 7 bases agree with TRBD1. The CDR3 loop spans 14 amino acids. Germline CDR1 is GTSNPN and CDR2 is SVGIG (reference sequence). V dropped 2 bases and J dropped 1; count of bases not matched to a gene: 2. CDR3 DNA: TGTGCCTGGAGTCCGACAGGGAGCAATCAGCCCCAGCATTTT. It encodes CAWSPTGSNQPQHF.

The chain couples TRBV28 to TRBJ2-3, with 8 positions matching TRBD1. The CDR3 runs to 16 residues. Trimming at V came to 2 bases and at J to 4 bases, leaving 8 bases not matched to a gene. Germline lookup yields CDR1 MDHEN and CDR2 SYDVKM. The CDR3 sequence is CASSLVRNRGADTQYF. The CDR3 DNA follows: TGTGCCAGCAGTTTAGTAAGGAACAGGGGGGCAGATACGCAGTATTTT.

This clone was recorded once. The rearrangement uses TRBV30 and TRBJ2-7, with 10 bases lining up with TRBD2. Losses at the gene ends were 1 base for V and 2 bases for J; bases not matched to a gene: 8. This CDR3 is 16 amino acids long. CDR1 is GTSNPN, CDR2 SVGIG, per germline (reference sequence). CDR3 coding DNA: TGTGCCTGGAGTGAAGGGACTAGCGAGATTACCTACGAGCAGTACTTC. Translation gives CAWSEGTSEITYEQYF.

The chain uses TRBV30 and TRBJ2-1; 8 nucleotides line up with TRBD2. The CDR3 loop spans 16 amino acids. V trimming: 2 bases; J trimming: 3 bases; junction bases outside the gene matches: 9. Germline CDR1 is GTSNPN and CDR2 is SVGIG (reference sequence). For the CDR3, the DNA is TGTGCCTGGAGTCCTCAGGGGACTAGTGACTACAATGAGCAGTTCTTC. Translation: CAWSPQGTSDYNEQFF.

The chain links TRBV6-5 to TRBJ2-2; TRBD2 matches 7 bases. J was trimmed by 6 bases and V by 6 bases; bases with no gene match: 4. The CDR3 contains 13 residues. The germline V gene encodes CDR1 MNHEY and CDR2 SVGAGI. The CDR3 region is CASSPTSAGELFF. The CDR3 DNA reads as TGTGCCAGCAGCCCCACTAGCGCCGGGGAGCTGTTTTTT.

The chain recombines TRBV4-2 with TRBJ2-2, with 7 bases lining up with TRBD2. The CDR3 length is 18 residues. Germline V CDR1 and CDR2: LGHNA, YNFKEQ. V shed 7 bases and J 6 bases; nucleotides not matched to a gene: 20. As DNA, the CDR3 is TGTGCCAGCACCCCAGTTGATGGGCGGGAGAGATGTTCCGGGGAGCTGTTTTTT. Translation: CASTPVDGRERCSGELFF.

Details on this clone: Other DNA variants within this sample encode the same CDR3. The chain links TRBV4-2 to TRBJ1-5; 8 bases agree with TRBD1. Trimming took 0 bases from V and 5 from J; bases not matched to a gene: 6. This CDR3 is 16 amino acids long. Germline CDR1 is LGHNA and CDR2 is YNFKEQ. For the CDR3, the DNA is TGTGCCAGCAGCCAAGACAGGGGGCGAGGGGATCAGCCCCAGCATTTT. Protein product: CASSQDRGRGDQPQHF.

V gene TRBV5-1 combines with J gene TRBJ1-1; 10 nucleotides line up with TRBD1. CDR3 length equals 17 residues. Germline assignment: CDR1 SGHRS and CDR2 YFSETQ. V lost 7 bases to trimming and J lost 3 bases; unmatched junction nucleotides: 15. The CDR3 region is CASGKRDRGARDTEAFF. The CDR3 DNA sequence: TGCGCCAGCGGCAAACGGGACAGGGGCGCAAGGGACACTGAAGCTTTCTTT.

The chain links TRBV4-2 to TRBJ2-5, with D unclear. CDR3 length equals 15 residues. Germline CDR1 is LGHNA and CDR2 is YNFKEQ. The germline V and J ends were trimmed by 3 bases and 5 bases, with 16 bases remaining between them. The CDR3 sequence is CASSQVSAKEETQYF. The DNA for the CDR3 is TGTGCCAGCAGCCAGGTCAGCGCAAAAGAGGAGACCCAGTACTTC.

This clone occurred once. The V gene is TRBV7-9, the J gene TRBJ2-7; 7 bases align to TRBD1. Germline trimming cut 5 bases from V and 5 bases from J; bases unmatched to any gene: 15. The CDR3 runs 16 residues. The germline V gene has CDR1 SEHNR and CDR2 FQNEAQ (reference sequence). The CDR3 DNA sequence: TGTGCCAGCAGCGCAGATACCGAGGGGGCTCTCGACGAGCAGTACTTC. This sequence encodes CASSADTEGALDEQYF.

V gene TRBV19 combines with J gene TRBJ1-1, with 8 bases matching TRBD1. J lost 10 bases, V lost 6 bases, and 10 bases had no gene match. This CDR3 is built from 13 residues. From germline, CDR1 is LNHDA and CDR2 SQIVND (reference sequence). The CDR3 spells CASRNRGEERAFF. The CDR3 DNA reads TGTGCCAGTAGGAACAGGGGGGAAGAACGAGCTTTCTTT.

The V call is TRBV6-1, the J call TRBJ2-7; 9 positions match TRBD1. The V gene end was trimmed by 4 bases and the J gene end by 1 base; junction bases not matched to a gene: 2. CDR3 size: 14 residues. CDR1 MNHNS and CDR2 SASEGT come from the germline V gene. The CDR3 nucleotides read TGTGCCAGCAGTGGGGACAGGGATTCCTACGAGCAGTACTTC. It is translated as CASSGDRDSYEQYF.

This chain uses TRBV28 with TRBJ2-1; D is undetermined. V was pared by 2 bases and J by 0 bases, with 8 bases between. This CDR3 has 15 amino acids. Germline values: CDR1 MDHEN, CDR2 SYDVKM. The CDR3 reads CASSLGDLSYNEQFF. The CDR3 nucleotides read TGTGCCAGCAGTTTAGGAGATCTCTCCTACAATGAGCAGTTCTTC. Based on the CDR3 plus reference TRBV28 and TRBJ2-1, the full variable domain is DVKVTQSSRYLVKRTGEKVFLECVQDMDHENMFWYRQDPGLGLRLIYFSYDVKMKEKGDIPEGYSVSREKKERFSLILESASTNQTSMYLCASSLGDLSYNEQFFGPGTRLTVL.

This clone came up a few times. The rearrangement links TRBV10-3 to TRBJ2-7; weak D call: TRBD1 (5 bases). The CDR3 spans 15 residues. V dropped 6 bases and J dropped 0 bases, with 15 bases sitting between them. In germline, CDR1 is ENHRY, CDR2 SYGVKD. CDR3 DNA: TGTGCCATCAGGGCTCAGGGTTCAGGCTCCTACGAGCAGTACTTC. Its translation is CAIRAQGSGSYEQYF.

The gene calls are TRBV6-5 and TRBJ1-4; D is perhaps TRBD1 (5 bases). The CDR3 extends over 13 amino acids. Trimming removed 2 bases from V and 7 bases from J, with 8 bases in between. Germline V gene data show CDR1 as MNHEY and CDR2 as SVGAGI. The CDR3 is CASSYRGGEKLFF. The CDR3 DNA reads TGTGCCAGCAGTTACAGGGGAGGTGAAAAACTGTTTTTT.

This clone was recorded a few times. The V call is TRBV19, the J call TRBJ2-5, with TRBD2 matching 9 bases. The V gene's germline CDR1 is LNHDA and CDR2 SQIVND (reference sequence). Trimming took 3 bases from V and 4 from J; bases not matched to a gene: 15. The CDR3 spans 18 residues. The CDR3 DNA reads TGTGCCAGTAGTATTGGTCGGATCAGGAGCGGGAGGCCAGAGACCCAGTACTTC. Its protein product is CASSIGRIRSGRPETQYF.

The chain links TRBV5-6 to TRBJ2-5; D perhaps matches TRBD2 (6 bases). The J call is in doubt because the DNA end fits TRBJ2-7 better. This CDR3 has 16 amino acids. The germline gives CDR1 SGHDT, CDR2 YYEEEE. The CDR3 reads CASSLDGGSGIHEQYF. CDR3 coding DNA: TGTGCCAGCAGCTTGGATGGGGGGTCTGGTATCCACGAGCAGTACTTC.

The chain uses TRBV7-6 and TRBJ2-5; TRBD2 aligns across 8 bases. The CDR3 contains 16 residues. In germline, CDR1 is SGHVS, CDR2 FNYEAQ. With V trimmed by 5 bases and J by 4 bases, 12 bases remained unmatched. The DNA of the CDR3 is TGTGCCAGCAGCCCGGCCGGGAGGGTGGGAATAGAGACCCAGTACTTC. Protein product: CASSPAGRVGIETQYF.

V gene TRBV4-3 combines with J gene TRBJ2-1; 9 bases are a match to TRBD2. Germline loops: CDR1 LGHNA, CDR2 YSLEER. CDR3 length: 15 residues. V shed 0 bases, J shed 9 bases, and the junction held 6 bases outside the gene matches. This CDR3 is CASSQEVAGVVEQFF. CDR3 nucleotides: TGCGCCAGCAGCCAAGAGGTAGCGGGAGTGGTTGAGCAGTTCTTC.

The chain uses TRBV7-9 and TRBJ1-3; the match to TRBD1 covers 8 bases. The germline gives CDR1 SEHNR, CDR2 FQNEAQ (reference sequence). The CDR3 totals 17 residues. V shed 2 bases, J shed 4 bases, and the junction held 10 bases outside the gene matches. CDR3 DNA sequence: TGTGCCAGCAGCTTATGGCCTGGCAGGGGGCAAGGAAACACCATATATTTT. Translated: CASSLWPGRGQGNTIYF.